This T cell receptor (beta chain) was sequenced in a study of cytomegalovirus exposure and HLA in healthy donors. The CDR3 is 14 amino acids. The trim removed 6 bases at V and 3 bases at J, leaving 5 bases unmatched. Germline V gene data show CDR1 as KGHSH and CDR2 as LQKENI. With 60 Vbeta and 13 Jbeta primers, the PCR was carried out. Assay: immunoSEQ multiplex PCR; the TCRdb copy retains only in-frame clones and omits some. The data contain some 160,000 clones, 77% of them singletons. This clone was observed once. Donors showed nominal health when sampled, although they likely had unrecorded immune exposures.

The TCR was taken from a woman in her 30s in good health and CMV-seronegative. The V call is TRBV18, the J call TRBJ1-5; 7 positions agree with TRBD1. The sequenced sample consisted of PBMCs. CDR3 amino acids: CASSGGQDNQPQHF. In DNA form, the CDR3 reads TGTGCCAGCTCCGGCGGACAGGACAATCAGCCCCAGCATTTT.